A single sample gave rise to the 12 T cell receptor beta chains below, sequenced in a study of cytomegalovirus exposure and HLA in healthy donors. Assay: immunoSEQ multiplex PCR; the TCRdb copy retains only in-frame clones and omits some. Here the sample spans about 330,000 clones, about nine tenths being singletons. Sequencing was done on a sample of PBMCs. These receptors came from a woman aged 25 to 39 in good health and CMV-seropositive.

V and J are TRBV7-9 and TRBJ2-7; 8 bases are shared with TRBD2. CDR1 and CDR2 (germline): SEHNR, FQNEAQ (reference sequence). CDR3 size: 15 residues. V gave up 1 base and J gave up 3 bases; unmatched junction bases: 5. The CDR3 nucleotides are TGTGCCAGCAGCTTAGGGGCCAGCGGGAGCTACGAGCAGTACTTC. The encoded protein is CASSLGASGSYEQYF.

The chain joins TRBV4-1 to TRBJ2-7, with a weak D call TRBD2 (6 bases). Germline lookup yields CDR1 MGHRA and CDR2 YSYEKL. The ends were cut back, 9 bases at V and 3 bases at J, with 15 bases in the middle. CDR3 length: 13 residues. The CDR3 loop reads CAREQGLYYEQYF. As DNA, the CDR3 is TGCGCCAGGGAGCAGGGACTGTACTACGAGCAGTACTTC.

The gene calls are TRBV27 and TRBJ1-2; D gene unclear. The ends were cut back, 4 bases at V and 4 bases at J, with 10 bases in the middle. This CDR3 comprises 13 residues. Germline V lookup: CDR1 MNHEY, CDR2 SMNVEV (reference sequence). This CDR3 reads CASSWKVGYGYTF. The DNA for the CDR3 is TGTGCCAGCAGTTGGAAGGTAGGCTATGGCTACACCTTC.

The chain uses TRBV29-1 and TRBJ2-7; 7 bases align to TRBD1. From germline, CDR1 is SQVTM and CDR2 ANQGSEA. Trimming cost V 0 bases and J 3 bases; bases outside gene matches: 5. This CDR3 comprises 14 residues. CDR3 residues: CSVEEGAGGYEQYF. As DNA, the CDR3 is TGCAGCGTTGAAGAAGGAGCAGGGGGCTACGAGCAGTACTTC.

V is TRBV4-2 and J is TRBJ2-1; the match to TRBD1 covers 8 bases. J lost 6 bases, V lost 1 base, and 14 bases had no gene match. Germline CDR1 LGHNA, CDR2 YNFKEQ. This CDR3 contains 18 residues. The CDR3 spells CASSQAGWKTGVGNEQFF. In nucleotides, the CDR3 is TGTGCCAGCAGCCAAGCTGGTTGGAAGACAGGGGTAGGCAATGAGCAGTTCTTC.

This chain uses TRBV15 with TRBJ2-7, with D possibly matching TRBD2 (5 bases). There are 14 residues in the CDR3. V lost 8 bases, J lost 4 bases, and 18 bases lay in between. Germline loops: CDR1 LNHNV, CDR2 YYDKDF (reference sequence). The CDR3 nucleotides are TGTGCCACCTCAGTCATGGCCGGGATGTACGAGCAGTACTTC. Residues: CATSVMAGMYEQYF.

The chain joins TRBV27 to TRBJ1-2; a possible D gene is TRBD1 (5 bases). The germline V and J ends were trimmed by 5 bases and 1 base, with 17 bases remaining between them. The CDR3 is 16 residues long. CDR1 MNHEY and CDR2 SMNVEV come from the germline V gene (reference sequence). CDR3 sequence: CASSPQSGWINYGYTF. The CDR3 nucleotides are TGTGCCAGCAGTCCACAGTCAGGGTGGATTAACTATGGCTACACCTTC.

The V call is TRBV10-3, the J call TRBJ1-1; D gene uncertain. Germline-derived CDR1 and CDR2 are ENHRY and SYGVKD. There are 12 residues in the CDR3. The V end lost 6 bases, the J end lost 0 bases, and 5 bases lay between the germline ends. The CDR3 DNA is TGTGCCATCAGGGCAGTGAACACTGAAGCTTTCTTT. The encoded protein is CAIRAVNTEAFF.

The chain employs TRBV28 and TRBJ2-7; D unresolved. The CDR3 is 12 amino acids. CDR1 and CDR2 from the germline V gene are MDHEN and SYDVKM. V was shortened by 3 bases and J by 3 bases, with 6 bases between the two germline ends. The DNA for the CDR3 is TGTGCCAGCAGTTTTCAGAACTACGAGCAGTACTTC. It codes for CASSFQNYEQYF.

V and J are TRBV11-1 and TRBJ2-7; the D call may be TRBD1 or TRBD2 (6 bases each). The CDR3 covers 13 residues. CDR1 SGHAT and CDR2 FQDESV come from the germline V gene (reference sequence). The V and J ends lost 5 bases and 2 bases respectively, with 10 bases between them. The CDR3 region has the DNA TGTGCCAGCAGCCGAGGGGGGACCTACGAGCAGTACTTC. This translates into CASSRGGTYEQYF.

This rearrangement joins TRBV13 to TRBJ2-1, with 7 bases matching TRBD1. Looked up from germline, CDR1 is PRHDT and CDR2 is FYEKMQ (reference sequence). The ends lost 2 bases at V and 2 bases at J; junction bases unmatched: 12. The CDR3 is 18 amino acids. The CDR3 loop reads CASSLPRGRQLTYNEQFF. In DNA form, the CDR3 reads TGTGCCAGCAGCTTACCTAGGGGGCGACAGTTAACCTACAATGAGCAGTTCTTC.

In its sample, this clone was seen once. The DNA of the CDR3 is TGTGCCAGCAGCGTTGTTAGTAGCGAGAACACCGGGGAGCTGTTTTTT. It codes for CASSVVSSENTGELFF. The chain links TRBV9 to TRBJ2-2; D possibly corresponds to TRBD2 (5 bases). Germline V gives CDR1 SGDLS, CDR2 YYNGEE. CDR3 size: 16 residues. Between the trimmed V and J ends, which lost 2 bases and 1 base, there was a span of 12 bases.